Listed below are T cell receptor beta chains from one sample, sequenced in a study of blood T cell repertoires in COVID-19. The method was immunoSEQ multiplex PCR; TCRdb's version includes in-frame clones alone and lacks a portion of them. This table has 260,000 or so clones, about 80% appearing once. Sequencing was performed on peripheral blood. These receptors originate from a human donor in a cohort sampled during active COVID-19. CDR3s include the opening cysteine and the closing phenylalanine or tryptophan. The D gene is left open where the match is weak. Size tells how often a clone was seen (once, few, many) or the class of an expanded clone, and some rows leave it out.

V gene,D gene,J gene,clone size,CDR3 DNA,CDR3 protein
TRBV28,NA,TRBJ1-6,NA,TGTGCCAGCAGTCGGGGGGTGCTAGGAGATTCACCCCTCCACTTT,CASSRGVLGDSPLHF
TRBV19,TRBD1,TRBJ1-1,NA,TGTGCCAGTAGTCTAGCAGGGGACAGGTACATGAACACTGAAGCTTTCTTT,CASSLAGDRYMNTEAFF
TRBV7-8,TRBD1,TRBJ1-1,NA,TGTGCCACACGCAGGGGGACGAACACTGAAGCTTTCTTT,CATRRGTNTEAFF
TRBV6-6,NA,TRBJ1-1,NA,TGTGCCAGCAGTTACGTTCAGGGTAGGAACACTGAAGCTTTCTTT,CASSYVQGRNTEAFF
TRBV11-2,TRBD1,TRBJ1-3,many,TGTGCCAGCAGCCCCAGGGGGCAAGGAAACACCATATATTTT,CASSPRGQGNTIYF
TRBV5-4,NA,TRBJ2-5,NA,TGTGCCAGCAGCTTGGGGGGAGGCATAGAGACCCAGTACTTC,CASSLGGGIETQYF
TRBV4-2,TRBD2,TRBJ2-5,few,TGTGCCAGCAGCCCTTTAGGGACTAGCGGGGGGGCTATAGAGACCCAGTACTTC,CASSPLGTSGGAIETQYF
TRBV7-8,TRBD1,TRBJ2-3,NA,TGTGCCAGCAGCTTGGGGACAGGCACCGATACGCAGTATTTT,CASSLGTGTDTQYF
TRBV11-2,NA,TRBJ2-2,NA,TGTGCCAGCAGCTTAGCGGGGAAAAACACCGGGGAGCTGTTTTTT,CASSLAGKNTGELFF
TRBV7-3,NA,TRBJ2-2,NA,TGTGCCAGCAGCTTAGGGGGCAACACCGGGGAGCTGTTTTTT,CASSLGGNTGELFF
TRBV6-5,NA,TRBJ1-2,NA,TGTGCCAGCAGTTACGGGGGCCTTAACTATGGCTACACCTTC,CASSYGGLNYGYTF
TRBV6-6,TRBD2,TRBJ2-7,few,TGTGCCAGCAGTCCACGGGAGGCTGGTCACGACGAGCAGTACTTC,CASSPREAGHDEQYF
TRBV4-1,TRBD2,TRBJ2-3,NA,TGCGCCAGCAGCCAGGAGGGACCCAGAGCGGGAGCAGCAGATACGCAGTATTTT,CASSQEGPRAGAADTQYF
TRBV2,NA,TRBJ2-7,NA,TGTGCCAGCAGTGGTTTGCCAGGCTCCTACGAGCAGTACTTC,CASSGLPGSYEQYF
TRBV25-1,NA,TRBJ2-7,NA,TGTGCCAGCAGTGATCGGGTGAAGGGGAGGGGGATCTACGAGCAGTACTTC,CASSDRVKGRGIYEQYF
TRBV15,TRBD2,TRBJ2-5,few,TGTGCCACCAGCAGAGATGGGGTAGCGGGTGAGACCCAGTACTTC,CATSRDGVAGETQYF
TRBV19,TRBD2,TRBJ2-2,once,TGTGCCAGTAGGGGGGTAGTAGCGGGAGACACCGGGGAGCTGTTTTTT,CASRGVVAGDTGELFF
TRBV9,NA,TRBJ1-1,NA,TGTGCCAGCAGCGCCCAAACGGGAGTCACTGAAGCTTTCTTT,CASSAQTGVTEAFF
TRBV7-2,NA,TRBJ2-7,NA,TGTGCCAGCAGCTTAACCGGACAGACCTACGAGCAGTACTTC,CASSLTGQTYEQYF
TRBV12-3/TRBV12-4,NA,TRBJ2-7,NA,TGTGCCAGCAGTTTTCTTTCCTACGAGCAGTACTTC,CASSFLSYEQYF
TRBV21-1,NA,TRBJ2-1,NA,TGTGCCAGCAGCAAAGCGCGAACTAGCGGGAGGGTGAGCTCCTACAATGAGCAGTTCTTC,CASSKARTSGRVSSYNEQFF
TRBV2,NA,TRBJ2-3,NA,TGTGCCAGCAGTGCTACCAGCGTGGGAGATACGCAGTATTTT,CASSATSVGDTQYF
TRBV7-2,NA,TRBJ1-5,NA,TGTGCCAGCAGCTTAATAGACAATCAGCCCCAGCATTTT,CASSLIDNQPQHF
TRBV7-9,TRBD1,TRBJ1-4,NA,TGTGCCAGCAGCACGGGGACAGGGGATGAAAAACTGTTTTTT,CASSTGTGDEKLFF
TRBV10-3,TRBD1,TRBJ1-2,few,TGTGCCATCAGTGACCCGGGACAGCCTCTGACCTTC,CAISDPGQPLTF
TRBV6-1,TRBD2,TRBJ2-7,NA,TGTGCCAGCAGTGAAGGCTGGTTGAGAACTAGCGGGAGTTACGAGCAGTACTTC,CASSEGWLRTSGSYEQYF
TRBV6-5,TRBD1,TRBJ2-7,medium-sized,TGTGCCAGCAGCGACAGGGCGGCCTACGAGCAGTACTTC,CASSDRAAYEQYF
TRBV6-2/TRBV6-3,TRBD1,TRBJ2-7,once,TGTGCCAGCAGTTACTCCTCCGGGACAGGGGTCCGCGAGCAGTACTTC,CASSYSSGTGVREQYF
TRBV10-1,NA,TRBJ1-5,medium-sized,TGCGCCAGCAGTAAGCCTCAGCCCCAGCATTTT,CASSKPQPQHF
TRBV5-6,TRBD1,TRBJ2-7,NA,TGTGCCAGCAGCCGGGACAGGGCCCACGAGCAGTACTTC,CASSRDRAHEQYF
TRBV11-3,TRBD1,TRBJ2-3,NA,TGTGCCAGCAGCTCAGGGGACAGGGTCGTCCCAGATACGCAGTATTTT,CASSSGDRVVPDTQYF
TRBV12-3/TRBV12-4,NA,TRBJ2-2,once,TGTGCCAGCAGTTTTCGTCCCGGGGAGCTGTTTTTT,CASSFRPGELFF
TRBV27,NA,TRBJ2-2,NA,TGTGCCAGCAGGGAGGGGACAGTCCGCACCGGGGAGCTGTTTTTT,CASREGTVRTGELFF
TRBV5-1,NA,TRBJ1-1,NA,TGCGCCAGCAGCTTGGCAGGGCCAAACACTGAAGCTTTCTTT,CASSLAGPNTEAFF
TRBV11-2,TRBD1,TRBJ2-1,NA,TGTGCCAGCAGCCCCACAGGGGGAGTAGCGAGGAATGAGCAGTTCTTC,CASSPTGGVARNEQFF
TRBV19,NA,TRBJ2-1,NA,TGTGCCAGTAGTATAGGGACAGATTCCTACAATGAGCAGTTCTTC,CASSIGTDSYNEQFF
TRBV7-2,NA,TRBJ2-5,NA,TGTGCCAGCAGCTTAGGGGGGGGCCGGGAGACCCAGTACTTC,CASSLGGGRETQYF
TRBV18,NA,TRBJ1-3,NA,TGTGCCAGCTCACCAACCGAGTCTGGAGGGAGCTCTGGAAACACCATATATTTT,CASSPTESGGSSGNTIYF
TRBV10-2,TRBD1,TRBJ2-7,NA,TGCGCCAGCAGTGAACCGACAGGGGGCCAAGCCTACGAGCAGTACTTC,CASSEPTGGQAYEQYF
TRBV18,NA,TRBJ1-1,NA,TGTGCCAGCTCACCATGGATGGGAGTAAAAGAAGCTTTCTTT,CASSPWMGVKEAFF
TRBV7-2,NA,TRBJ1-5,NA,TGTGCCAGCACCCTCGGGGGGGGTCAGCCCCAGCATTTT,CASTLGGGQPQHF
TRBV7-6,TRBD2,TRBJ2-5,NA,TGTGCCAGCAGCTTGGCTAGCGGGAAGGTGACCCAGTACTTC,CASSLASGKVTQYF
TRBV9,NA,TRBJ1-1,NA,TGTGCCAGCAGCGTAGGGACAGTGAACACTGAAGCTTTCTTT,CASSVGTVNTEAFF
TRBV5-1,TRBD2,TRBJ2-1,NA,TGCGCCAGCAGCTCGACTAGCGGGGGAAATGAGCAGTTCTTC,CASSSTSGGNEQFF
TRBV11-2,NA,TRBJ2-1,once,TGTGCCAGCGGTGGGCTTTTCGATGAGCAGTTCTTC,CASGGLFDEQFF
TRBV10-3,TRBD1,TRBJ1-3,NA,TGTGCCATCGGGAAACAGGGGGCTGCTGGAAACACCATATATTTT,CAIGKQGAAGNTIYF
TRBV2,TRBD1,TRBJ2-3,once,TGTGCCAGCAGTGGGACAGGGACATATCTCACAGATACGCAGTATTTT,CASSGTGTYLTDTQYF
TRBV6-5,NA,TRBJ1-2,once,TGTGCCAGCACTACGCGGGCAGGAAAACATGGCTACACCTTC,CASTTRAGKHGYTF
TRBV9,NA,TRBJ1-4,once,TGTGCCAGCAGCACGCAGGGAAGTAATGAAAAACTGTTTTTT,CASSTQGSNEKLFF
TRBV6-5,TRBD1,TRBJ2-7,NA,TGTGCCAGCAGCTACGACAGGGGCCCCAACGAGCAGTACTTC,CASSYDRGPNEQYF
TRBV5-6,NA,TRBJ2-3,NA,TGTGCCAGCAGCTACTTCACGGGGGAATCAGATACGCAGTATTTT,CASSYFTGESDTQYF
TRBV15,TRBD1,TRBJ2-1,NA,TGTGCCACCAGCGGGGACAGGGGTACACGGTCCTACAATGAGCAGTTCTTC,CATSGDRGTRSYNEQFF
TRBV10-2,NA,TRBJ2-2,NA,TGCGCCAGCAAAGAGGGGGAGCTGTTTTTT,CASKEGELFF
TRBV28,TRBD1,TRBJ2-7,NA,TGTGCCAGCACCTCGAGTGGACAGGTCATTTCCTACGAGCAGTACTTC,CASTSSGQVISYEQYF
TRBV5-6,NA,TRBJ2-7,few,TGTGCCAGCACCACGGTATTGGGGCTCAGAATAGGGGAGCAGTACTTC,CASTTVLGLRIGEQYF